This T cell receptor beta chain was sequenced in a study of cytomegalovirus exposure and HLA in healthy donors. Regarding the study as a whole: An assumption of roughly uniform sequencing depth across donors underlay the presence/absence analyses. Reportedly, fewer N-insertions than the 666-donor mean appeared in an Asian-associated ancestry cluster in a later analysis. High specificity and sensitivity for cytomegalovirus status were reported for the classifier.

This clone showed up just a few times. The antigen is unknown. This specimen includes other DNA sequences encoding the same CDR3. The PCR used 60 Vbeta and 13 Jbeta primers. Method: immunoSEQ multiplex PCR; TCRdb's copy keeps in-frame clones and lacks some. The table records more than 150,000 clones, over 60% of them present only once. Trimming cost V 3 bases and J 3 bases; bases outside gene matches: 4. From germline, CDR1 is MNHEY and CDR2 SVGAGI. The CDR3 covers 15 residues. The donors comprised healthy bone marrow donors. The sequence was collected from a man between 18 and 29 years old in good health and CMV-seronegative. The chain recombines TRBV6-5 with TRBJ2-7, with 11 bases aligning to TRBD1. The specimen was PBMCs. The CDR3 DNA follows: TGTGCCAGCAGTTATAGGGACAGGGGGTTCTACGAGCAGTACTTC. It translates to CASSYRDRGFYEQYF.